The sequence of this T cell receptor (beta chain) was determined in a study of T cell responses to AZD1222 COVID-19 vaccine (dated by TCRdb to the early 2020s). Broadly, across the study: TCR sequencing was performed for more than 230 trial participants, of whom roughly 200 were given two doses of AZD1222 and 26 were given two doses of MenACWY control vaccine. Enrollment into the trials was organized by age into subgroups of 18-55, 56-69 and 70-plus years, and those subgroups contained roughly 140, 27 and 60 TCR-sequenced participants, respectively.

The research as a whole found: Because no day 14 peak-response samples were available, repertoires were characterized only after the peak T cell response. Conclusions about previously exposed vaccinees are limited, since just six AZD1222 recipients were seropositive for SARS-CoV-2 at baseline. Reportedly, close to half of the unique spike-specific TCRs recognized epitopes lying outside the regions that are mutated in the B.1.351 and B.1.1.7 variants. Participants were mostly white British and included more females than males, and it was suggested by the authors that clonal diversity may have been underestimated. In the small 56-69-year group, the increase in depth fell short of significance, most likely because of low power. After two AZD1222 doses, both the breadth and the depth of spike-specific TCRs were significantly higher than at day 0 and than in MenACWY recipients. Vaccine-associated CD4 TCRs spanned the whole spike protein, with dominant responses in regions 160-218 and 743-854.

The label giving this sample's time point can be read as: about 28 days (+/-7) after the second vaccine dose. AZD1222 recipients whose second dose came at about 4 weeks and those whose second dose came at about 12 weeks were combined into one group, since spike-specific TCR depth and breadth did not differ between the two schedules. Vaccinee samples came from UK trials COV001 and COV002, including a single-blind randomized controlled phase 2/3 trial of AZD1222 (ChAdOx1 nCoV-19) in healthy adults. For TCRbeta chain sequencing, PBMC samples from trial participants were taken at day 0 and at day 28 after the second dose. This clone was detected only once. What antigen it recognizes has not been identified. No per-base quality is available; no much larger clone lies one base away. The CDR3 regions of human TCRbeta chains were analyzed by immunosequencing. Concerning the study's data processing: TCRs in the repertoires were compared against a reference library of SARS-CoV-2-specific TCRs that had been generated with the MIRA antigen-specificity platform. Breadth was defined as the fraction of unique TCRs that were SARS-CoV-2-associated. Depth was defined as the fraction of total T cells that were SARS-CoV-2-associated. Using the MIRA data, each spike-specific TCR was assigned both to the spike region to which the TCR was reactive and to a CD4 or CD8 class. Log10-transformed breadth and depth values were compared by one-way ANOVA with Sidak's multiple comparisons tests. This immuneACCESS table, as held by TCRdb, lists in-frame sequences with V and J called but not all clones. Of the missing ones, under half trace to an unresolved V gene in checked studies; the others have no known cause. The V and J calls and clone size were taken over from that table, and D and trimming were inferred from the DNA. Recorded for this sample are 150,000 or so clones; around 90% of them occurred a single time. The ten most abundant clones make up approximately 6.3% of the sample.

The clonotype was recovered from an adult who received the AZD1222 COVID-19 vaccine. The specimen comprised peripheral blood, sampled 28 days after the second AZD1222 dose.

Here the CDR3 is given as CASSLGQGGTEAFF. In nucleotides, the sequence is TGTGCCAGCTCACTCGGACAGGGTGGCACTGAAGCTTTCTTT. The receptor chain draws on TRBV18 and TRBJ1-1, with TRBD1 matching 8 junction bases. From a lookup of the germline V gene, CDR1 and CDR2 are KGHSH and LQKENI. Trimming leaves V shorter by 4 bases and J shorter by 4 bases, with the junction holding 5 bases beyond the gene matches. Spanning cysteine to phenylalanine, the CDR3 consists of 14 amino acids. Only the CDR3 portion is preserved as DNA: 42 bases, with reading frame beginning at the first base. Reference TRBV18 and TRBJ1-1 genes cover what lies past the CDR3, so the full variable domain is NAGVMQNPRHLVRRRGQEARLRCSPMKGHSHVYWYRQLPEEGLKFMVYLQKENIIDESGMPKERFSAEFPKEGPSILRIQQVVRGDSAAYFCASSLGQGGTEAFFGQGTRLTVV.